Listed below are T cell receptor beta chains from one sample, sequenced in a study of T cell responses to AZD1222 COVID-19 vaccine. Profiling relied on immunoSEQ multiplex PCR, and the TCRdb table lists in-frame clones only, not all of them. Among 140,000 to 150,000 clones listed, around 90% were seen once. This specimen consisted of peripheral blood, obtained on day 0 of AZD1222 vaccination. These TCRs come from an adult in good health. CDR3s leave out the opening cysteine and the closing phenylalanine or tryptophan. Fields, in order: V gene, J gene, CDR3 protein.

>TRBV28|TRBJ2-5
VKGEGKTQY
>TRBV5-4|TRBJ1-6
ASSPGDSPLH
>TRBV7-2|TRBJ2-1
ASSLGGAGGGLDEQF
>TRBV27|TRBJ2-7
ASSFLGTSSYEQY
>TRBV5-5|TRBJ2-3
ASSLERLDTQY
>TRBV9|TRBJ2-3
ASSAFSGDSSTDTQY
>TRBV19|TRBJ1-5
ASSLPHSNQPQH
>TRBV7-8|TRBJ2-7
ASSLETGNSYEQY
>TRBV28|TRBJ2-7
ASRGAGAEQY
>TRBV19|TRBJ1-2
ASSIQGGYYGYT
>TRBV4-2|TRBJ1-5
ASSPILGRGAQPQH
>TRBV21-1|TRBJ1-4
ASSKGGERLF
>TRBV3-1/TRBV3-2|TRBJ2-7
ASSQVNGRYYEQY
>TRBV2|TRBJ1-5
ASSEVGPQPQH
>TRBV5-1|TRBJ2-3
ASSPRDYLTDTQY
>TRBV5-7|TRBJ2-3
ASSLRITQY
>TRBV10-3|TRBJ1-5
AISESRSGPSNQPQH
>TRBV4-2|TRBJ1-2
ASSQAGDGYT
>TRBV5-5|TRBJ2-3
ASSRIGDTQY
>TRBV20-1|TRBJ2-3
SGILPDTQY
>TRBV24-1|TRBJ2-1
ATSDLAGGGGEQF
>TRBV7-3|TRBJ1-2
ASSSTGVFGAGYT
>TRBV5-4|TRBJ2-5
ASSPLKGAAHETQY
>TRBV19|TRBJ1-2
ASTPGTGGVGGYGYT
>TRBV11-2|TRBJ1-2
ASSSGGQGNFAGYT
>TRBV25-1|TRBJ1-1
ASSAQGGGTEAF
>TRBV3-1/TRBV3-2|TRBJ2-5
ASSLVGLAGEGETQY
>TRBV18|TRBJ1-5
ASSPGALNQPQH
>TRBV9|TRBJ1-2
ASSITQGSYGYT
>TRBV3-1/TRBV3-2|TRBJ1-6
ASSQQDWINSPLH
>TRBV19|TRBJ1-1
ASSPLTGGTEAF
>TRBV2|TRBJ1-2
ASSEAGTKGSYGYT
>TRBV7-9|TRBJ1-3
ASSHWTASSGNTIY
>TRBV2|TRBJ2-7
ASSYNGYEQY
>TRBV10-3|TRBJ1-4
AIGMTGEGEKLF
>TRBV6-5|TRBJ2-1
ASSYGSSGINEQF
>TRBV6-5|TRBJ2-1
ASSTRGTPQF
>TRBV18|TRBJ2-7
ASSQGVSYEQY
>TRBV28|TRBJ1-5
ASSPGTGVNSNQPQH
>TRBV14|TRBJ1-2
ASSRVGVHGYT
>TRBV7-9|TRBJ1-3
ASSFGAGLAGNTIY
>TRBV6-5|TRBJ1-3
ASGLGQGNGNTIY
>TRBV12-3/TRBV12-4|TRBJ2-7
ASSPGTGNLY
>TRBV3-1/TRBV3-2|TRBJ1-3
ASSPRGFVRPGNTIY
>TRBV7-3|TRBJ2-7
ASSPDNRGYEQY
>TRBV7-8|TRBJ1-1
ASSSPGNTEAF
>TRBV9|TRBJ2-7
ASSVGPDSSYEQY
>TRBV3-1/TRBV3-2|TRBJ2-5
ASSLGQGRETQY
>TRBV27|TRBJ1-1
ASSILMGMNTEAF
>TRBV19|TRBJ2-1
ASSINPDLNEQF